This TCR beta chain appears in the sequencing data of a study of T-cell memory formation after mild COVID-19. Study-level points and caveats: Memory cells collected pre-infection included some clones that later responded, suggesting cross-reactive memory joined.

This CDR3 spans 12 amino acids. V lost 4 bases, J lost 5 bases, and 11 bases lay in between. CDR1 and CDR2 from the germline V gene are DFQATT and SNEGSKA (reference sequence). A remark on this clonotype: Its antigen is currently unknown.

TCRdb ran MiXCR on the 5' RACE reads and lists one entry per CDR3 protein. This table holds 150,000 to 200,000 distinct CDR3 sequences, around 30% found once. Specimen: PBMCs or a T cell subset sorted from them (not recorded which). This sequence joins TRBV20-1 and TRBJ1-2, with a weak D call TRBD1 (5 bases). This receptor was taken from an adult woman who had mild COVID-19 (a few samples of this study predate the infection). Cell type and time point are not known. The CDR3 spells CSATAGRYGYTF. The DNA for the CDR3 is TGCAGTGCTACGGCAGGGAGGTATGGCTACACCTTC.